The clone carrying this T cell receptor (beta chain) has at least ten counts. Its specificity is unknown. The CDR3 contains 14 residues. CDR1 is MNHNS, CDR2 SASEGT, per germline. V lost 4 bases to trimming and J lost 4 bases, with 11 bases between them. Individually, cDNA molecules had unique molecular identifiers attached to them. One entry per CDR3 protein, called by TCRdb with MiXCR from the 5' RACE reads. The data contain 25,000 to 30,000 distinct CDR3 sequences, approximately 4.8% of them seen just once; the ten biggest clones take up over 9%. This sample was included in a study of early T cells in non-severe SARS-CoV-2 infection. Study details: The study sequenced bulk RNA from unsorted whole blood, with chains unpaired.

Study results and limitations: Reliance on VDJdb matching favored anti-spike CD8 responses; private and CD4 specificities were missed.

What was sequenced was whole blood. This clonotype originated in an adult who was a healthcare worker with PCR-confirmed SARS-CoV-2 infection or an uninfected control (not recorded which). V usage is TRBV6-1 and J usage is TRBJ1-5; D call uncertain. CDR3 loop: CASSVDSGNQPQHF. The CDR3, as DNA: TGTGCCAGCAGTGTGGATTCGGGAAATCAGCCCCAGCATTTT.